Listed here are 21 T cell receptor beta chains from one sample, sequenced in a study of blood T cell repertoires in COVID-19. Generated by immunoSEQ multiplex PCR, the TCRdb table keeps only in-frame clones and is missing some. Of 200,000 to 250,000 clones in the sample, about 91% were seen once. What was sequenced was PBMCs or T cells enriched from blood (not recorded which). These receptors were collected from a woman aged 30 to 39 with acute COVID-19.

V and J are TRBV7-2 and TRBJ1-2; D is possibly TRBD1 (5 bases). CDR1 and CDR2 (germline): SGHTA, FQGNSA. The CDR3 runs to 14 residues. With 1 base removed from V and 5 bases from J, the gap between germline ends came to 11 bases. The CDR3 protein is CASSLEGLNYGYTF. Here the CDR3 DNA reads TGTGCCAGCAGCTTAGAGGGACTGAATTATGGCTACACCTTC.

The CDR3 region is CASSLAGGLGNEQFF. CDR3 coding DNA: TGTGCCAGCAGCTTAGCGGGGGGGCTAGGTAATGAGCAGTTCTTC. This chain joins TRBV6-5 and TRBJ2-1; 11 bases are shared with TRBD2. Germline CDR1 is MNHEY and CDR2 is SVGAGI. This CDR3 has 15 amino acids. Germline trimming cut 6 bases from V and 7 bases from J; bases unmatched to any gene: 8.

V usage is TRBV4-1 and J usage is TRBJ2-2; D gene uncertain. The germline V gene has CDR1 MGHRA and CDR2 YSYEKL. Trimming stripped 4 bases from V and 3 bases from J, with 18 bases between. The CDR3 sequence is 17 residues long. For the CDR3, the DNA is TGCGCCAGCAGCCTCTATCTCCCTGGAGCTGACACCGGGGAGCTGTTTTTT. It encodes CASSLYLPGADTGELFF.

V is TRBV29-1 and J is TRBJ1-2, with 7 bases matching TRBD1. The CDR3 sequence is 13 residues long. Germline CDR1 and CDR2: SQVTM and ANQGSEA. V lost 6 bases, J lost 8 bases, and 12 bases stayed unmatched. The CDR3 nucleotides are TGCAGCGTCCCCTCGGAGGGGGCTGACGGCTACACCTTC. It is translated as CSVPSEGADGYTF.

This clone was seen only once. J is TRBJ1-2 and V is TRBV12-3 or TRBV12-4; tentatively, D is TRBD1 (6 bases). V was shortened by 7 bases and J by 7 bases, with 10 bases between the two germline ends. This CDR3 region has 11 residues. CDR3 residues: CASMRGGGYTF. CDR3 in DNA: TGTGCCAGCATGAGGGGGGGTGGCTACACCTTC.

V and J are TRBV7-9 and TRBJ1-1, with TRBD1 matching over 7 bases. The J segment lost 0 bases and the V segment lost 1 base, leaving 2 bases of the junction unmatched. Per germline, CDR1 SEHNR and CDR2 FQNEAQ (reference sequence). This CDR3 region has 15 residues. CDR3 in DNA: TGTGCCAGCAGCTTAGGGGGGACAGTGAACACTGAAGCTTTCTTT. This translates into CASSLGGTVNTEAFF.

The chain joins TRBV11-2 to TRBJ2-3; TRBD1 matches 11 bases. Trimming cost V 7 bases and J 3 bases; bases outside gene matches: 6. Germline values: CDR1 SGHAT, CDR2 FQNNGV. There are 15 residues in the CDR3. The CDR3 sequence is CASTKGQGGTDTQYF. The CDR3 bases are TGTGCCAGCACCAAGGGACAGGGGGGGACAGATACGCAGTATTTT.

The V gene is TRBV6-5, the J gene TRBJ2-2, with 7 nucleotides matching TRBD1. Germline CDR1 is MNHEY and CDR2 is SVGAGI. The CDR3 has 15 amino acids. Trimming took 8 bases from V and 3 from J; bases not matched to a gene: 9. CDR3 protein: CASGAGTVYTGELFF. The CDR3 DNA sequence: TGTGCCAGCGGAGCCGGGACAGTGTACACCGGGGAGCTGTTTTTT.

This clone was counted only a few times. This chain links TRBV6-5 with TRBJ1-1; D is possibly TRBD1 (6 bases). The CDR3 is 14 residues long. V was trimmed by 4 bases and J by 3 bases, leaving 12 bases between them. Germline-derived CDR1 and CDR2 are MNHEY and SVGAGI. The CDR3 coding sequence is TGTGCCAGCAGTTCTACAGGGATGGACACTGAAGCTTTCTTT. This codes for CASSSTGMDTEAFF.

The chain has TRBV19 and TRBJ2-7, with 9 bases lining up with TRBD1. The CDR3 totals 15 residues. V shed 5 bases and J 2 bases; nucleotides not matched to a gene: 7. Germline CDR1 reads LNHDA; CDR2 reads SQIVND (reference sequence). Here the CDR3 DNA reads TGTGCCAGTAGTCCTACCGGGACAGGGACCTACGAGCAGTACTTC. This gives the protein CASSPTGTGTYEQYF.

J is TRBJ2-3 and V is TRBV2, with D maybe TRBD2 (5 bases). In germline, CDR1 is SNHLY, CDR2 FYNNEI. The CDR3 length is 12 residues. V was pared by 8 bases and J by 9 bases, with 15 bases between. The CDR3, as DNA: TGTGCCAGCCCCGACGAGGGAACCACGCAGTATTTT. This codes for CASPDEGTTQYF.

CDR3: CASSLDRGEGQPQHF. DNA of the CDR3: TGTGCCAGCAGCTTAGATCGCGGGGAGGGGCAGCCCCAGCATTTT. The V gene is TRBV11-2, the J gene TRBJ1-5; TRBD1 is a possible D gene (5 bases). The CDR3 has 15 amino acids. In germline, CDR1 is SGHAT, CDR2 FQNNGV. V was clipped by 0 bases and J by 7 bases, with 13 bases between them.

The V gene is TRBV13, the J gene TRBJ2-7; TRBD2 might be the D (6 bases). This CDR3 contains 16 residues. Germline values: CDR1 PRHDT, CDR2 FYEKMQ (reference sequence). V gave up 6 bases and J gave up 2 bases, with 20 bases separating them. CDR3: CASSPRRGEEAYEQYF. CDR3 in DNA: TGTGCCAGCAGTCCTAGGCGGGGCGAAGAGGCCTACGAGCAGTACTTC.

This sequence joins TRBV7-6 and TRBJ2-7; weak D call: TRBD1 (5 bases). This CDR3 has 15 amino acids. V lost 5 bases and J 0 bases, leaving 14 bases between the germline ends. Germline V gene sequence: CDR1 SGHVS, CDR2 FNYEAQ. CDR3: CASSPTTGISYEQYF. In DNA, the CDR3 is TGTGCCAGCAGCCCAACAACAGGAATCTCCTACGAGCAGTACTTC. Full variable domain (outside the CDR3, taken from reference TRBV7-6 and TRBJ2-7): GAGVSQSPRYKVTKRGQDVALRCDPISGHVSLYWYRQALGQGPEFLTYFNYEAQQDKSGLPNDRFSAERPEGSISTLTIQRTEQRDSAMYRCASSPTTGISYEQYFGPGTRLTVT.

This clone was found a few times. The chain recombines TRBV4-1 with TRBJ2-7; 8 bases fit TRBD2. J was trimmed by 3 bases and V by 4 bases; bases with no gene match: 8. Germline V gene sequence: CDR1 MGHRA, CDR2 YSYEKL. The CDR3 contains 15 residues. The CDR3 reads CASSRIVAGIYEQYF. The DNA of the CDR3 is TGCGCCAGCAGCCGCATAGTAGCGGGGATCTACGAGCAGTACTTC.

The CDR3 bases are TGTGCCAGTAGGGCTAGCGGGGGGAGCTACAATGAGCAGTTCTTC. This sequence encodes CASRASGGSYNEQFF. The V call is TRBV19, the J call TRBJ2-1; TRBD2 agrees at 11 bases. The CDR3 extends over 15 amino acids. Per the germline V gene, CDR1 is LNHDA and CDR2 is SQIVND (reference sequence). The ends lost 6 bases at V and 3 bases at J; junction bases unmatched: 4.

This clone was observed a handful of times. The chain joins TRBV19 to TRBJ1-3; D is ambiguous. The CDR3 is 11 amino acids. V was shortened by 5 bases and J by 5 bases, with 4 bases between the two germline ends. The germline gives CDR1 LNHDA, CDR2 SQIVND (reference sequence). This CDR3 is CASSLRNTIYF. For the CDR3, the DNA is TGTGCCAGTAGTCTAAGAAACACCATATATTTT.

This clone was seen only a few times. The chain has TRBV30 and TRBJ2-7, with D possibly TRBD1 on 6 matching bases. From germline, CDR1 is GTSNPN and CDR2 SVGIG (reference sequence). V lost 2 bases and J lost 6, with 8 bases in between. The CDR3 is 11 amino acids. DNA of the CDR3: TGTGCCTGGAGTCAGGACAGCGAGCAGTACTTC. It yields the protein CAWSQDSEQYF.

V usage is TRBV12-5 and J usage is TRBJ1-1; 11 bases are a match to TRBD1. Trimming at V came to 2 bases and at J to 4 bases, leaving 3 bases not matched to a gene. Per germline, CDR1 LGHNT and CDR2 FRNRAP. This CDR3 comprises 15 residues. CDR3: CASGLTGTGGTEAFF. CDR3 DNA sequence: TGTGCTAGTGGTTTGACCGGGACAGGGGGCACTGAAGCTTTCTTT.

The sample holds a few counts of this clone. This rearrangement joins TRBV7-8 to TRBJ1-6, with 7 bases that match TRBD1. The CDR3 is 16 amino acids. With 5 bases clipped from V and 6 bases from J, the junction kept 10 bases outside the gene matches. Germline V gene sequence: CDR1 SGHVS, CDR2 FQNEAQ. The CDR3 loop is CASSPGLGQINSPLHF. Written as DNA, the CDR3 is TGTGCCAGCAGCCCAGGGTTGGGACAGATTAATTCACCCCTCCACTTT. The variable domain in full, with the rest retrieved from reference TRBV7-8 and TRBJ1-6, is GAGVSQSPRYKVAKRGQDVALRCDPISGHVSLFWYQQALGQGPEFLTYFQNEAQLDKSGLPSDRFFAERPEGSVSTLKIQRTQQEDSAVYLCASSPGLGQINSPLHFGNGTRLTVT.

The rearrangement uses TRBV6-5 and TRBJ2-2, with TRBD1 matching 9 bases. The length of the CDR3 is 14 residues. Germline V gene data show CDR1 as MNHEY and CDR2 as SVGAGI. With 9 bases clipped from V and 5 bases from J, the junction kept 7 bases outside the gene matches. This CDR3 reads CASLPGQGTGELFF. CDR3 coding DNA: TGTGCCAGTTTACCGGGACAGGGAACCGGGGAGCTGTTTTTT.